The TCR beta chain under discussion was sequenced for a study of blood T cells in healthy people across ages. Unmatched junction bases numbered 5, after V lost 4 bases and J lost 6 bases. This CDR3 is built from 13 residues. Germline V gene lookup returns CDR1 MDHEN and CDR2 SYDVKM. Healthy Caucasian individuals from Russia aged about 6 to 100 were enrolled as donors. This clonotype occurred once. The use of a sample-barcoded 5' primer and a J-beta primer mix characterized a second PCR of about 7 to 12 cycles. Tagging of each cDNA molecule was performed by a template-switch adaptor with 12 random nucleotides. From the 5' RACE reads, TCRdb called clonotypes with MiXCR, one entry per CDR3 protein. The sample includes fewer than 1,000,000 distinct CDR3 sequences, approximately 48% seen only once; the top ten take about 19%.

This receptor was obtained from a man aged 55 to 70 in good health. Sequencing was done on a sample of blood. The rearrangement joins TRBV28 to TRBJ2-7, with 8 bases lining up with TRBD1. The CDR3 region is CASSWGQASEQYF. DNA of the CDR3: TGTGCCAGCAGTTGGGGACAGGCCAGCGAGCAGTACTTC.